The 30 T cell receptor beta chains in this list originate from one sample, sequenced in a study of CD8 T cells in ankylosing spondylitis (dated by TCRdb to the late 2010s). The paper's findings and limits, for the study overall: A TCR beta motif made up of roughly eight highly homologous amino acid variants appeared to be characteristic of blood from ankylosing spondylitis patients.

Antigens of these TCRs are unknown. The receptor library was made with 5' RACE. The run used an Illumina HiSeq 2500. TCRdb reanalyzed the raw reads on its own, using fastp at Q25 for trimming and MiXCR for clone calling, and kept in-frame beta chains. Each record represents a unique CDR3 protein, reported with the most common genes and DNA among its rows. This sample comprises a few hundred thousand distinct CDR3 sequences, about 13% of them detected only once. The leading ten clones occupy around 7% of the sample. The sample was blood, either unsorted or a sorted T cell fraction (not recorded which). The receptors come from a male donor with ankylosing spondylitis.

The chain has TRBV5-1 and TRBJ1-4; D is ambiguous. This CDR3 has 16 residues. Trimming removed 2 bases at V and 2 bases at J, with 13 bases between. Germline CDR1 and CDR2: SGHRS and YFSETQ. The CDR3 sequence is CASSFAGGSTNEKLFF. The CDR3, as DNA: TGCGCCAGCAGCTTCGCAGGAGGATCGACTAATGAAAAACTGTTTTTT.

This clonotype has only a few counts. V usage is TRBV3-1 and J usage is TRBJ2-3; D tentatively reads TRBD1 or TRBD2 (5 bases each). From germline, CDR1 is LGHDT and CDR2 YNNKEL (reference sequence). The CDR3 sequence is 16 residues long. Between the trimmed V and J ends, which lost 6 bases and 0 bases, there was a span of 16 bases. CDR3 coding DNA: TGTGCCAGCAGTCCCGGGACGGCTTACAGCACAGATACGCAGTATTTT. Translating gives CASSPGTAYSTDTQYF.

For this clonotype: A read error may explain this, as a much larger clone is one base away. The J gene is TRBJ2-1, the V gene TRBV5-1, with D unresolved. Germline V gene sequence: CDR1 SGHRS, CDR2 YFSETQ. There are 12 residues in the CDR3. Trimming shortened V by 1 base and J by 5 bases, and 4 bases separated the two germline ends. CDR3 DNA sequence: TGCGCCAGCAGCTTGCAAGACAATGAGCAGTTCTTC. Translating it yields CASSLQDNEQFF.

This clonotype has ten or more counts. V gene TRBV12-3 or TRBV12-4 combines with J gene TRBJ2-7, with D possibly matching TRBD1 (5 bases). CDR3 length: 16 amino acids. V gave up 5 bases and J gave up 7 bases, with 24 bases separating them. In nucleotides, the CDR3 is TGTGCCAGCAGTCCCCTAGGGGTTGGTAGCTCTGGTGAGCAGTACTTC. Encoded protein: CASSPLGVGSSGEQYF.

This clonotype was recorded at least ten times. The chain carries TRBV3-1 and TRBJ2-1; perhaps D is TRBD1 or TRBD2 (6 bases each). The V and J ends lost 0 bases and 7 bases respectively, with 13 bases between them. Germline loops: CDR1 LGHDT, CDR2 YNNKEL (reference sequence). The CDR3 runs 15 residues. The CDR3 protein is CASSQDEGEVNEQFF. The CDR3, as DNA: TGTGCCAGCAGCCAAGATGAGGGGGAGGTAAATGAGCAGTTCTTC.

The chain employs TRBV27 and TRBJ2-1; 9 bases are a match to TRBD2. V lost 3 bases to trimming and J lost 5 bases; unmatched junction nucleotides: 8. The germline V gene encodes CDR1 MNHEY and CDR2 SMNVEV (reference sequence). This CDR3 spans 16 amino acids. The chain's CDR3 is CASSFAGTSSNNEQFF. DNA of the CDR3: TGTGCCAGCAGTTTCGCCGGGACTAGCAGTAACAATGAGCAGTTCTTC.

This clonotype appeared a few times. This chain connects TRBV20-1 to TRBJ1-5; TRBD1 matches at 9 bases. Germline V lookup: CDR1 DFQATT, CDR2 SNEGSKA (reference sequence). There are 14 residues in the CDR3. J was trimmed by 5 bases and V by 3 bases; bases with no gene match: 5. The CDR3 region has the DNA TGCAGTGCTAGGGGACAGGGAGAAGATCAGCCCCAGCATTTT. Translating it yields CSARGQGEDQPQHF.

A few counts support this clonotype. The chain uses TRBV5-1 and TRBJ2-2; 9 bases align to TRBD2. This CDR3 contains 18 residues. V lost 4 bases, J lost 2 bases, and 12 bases stayed unmatched. Germline CDR1 is SGHRS and CDR2 is YFSETQ. The CDR3 here is CASSPEASGTVNTGELFF. The CDR3 bases are TGCGCCAGCAGCCCGGAAGCTAGCGGGACCGTTAACACCGGGGAGCTGTTTTTT.

The DNA of the CDR3 is TGTGCCAGCAGCCAAGAGGGGTCGGGTCACAATGAGCAGTTCTTC. This codes for CASSQEGSGHNEQFF. The chain couples TRBV3-1 to TRBJ2-1; D not certain. This CDR3 has 15 amino acids. The germline V gene has CDR1 LGHDT and CDR2 YNNKEL (reference sequence). The V gene lost 0 bases and the J gene lost 5 bases, with 11 bases spanning the gap.

This rearrangement joins TRBV11-2 to TRBJ1-1, with 9 positions matching TRBD1. Germline V gene lookup returns CDR1 SGHAT and CDR2 FQNNGV. CDR3 size: 15 residues. The junction had 6 bases not matched to a gene; V was cut back by 6 bases and J by 1 base. Written as DNA, the CDR3 is TGTGCCAGCAGGTTTCAGACAGGGGGGAACACTGAAGCTTTCTTT. This encodes CASRFQTGGNTEAFF.

This clonotype came up a few times. This chain links TRBV28 with TRBJ2-3; possibly TRBD2 for D (6 bases). CDR3 length: 17 amino acids. The germline V gene encodes CDR1 MDHEN and CDR2 SYDVKM. V lost 6 bases, J lost 1 base, and 20 bases lay in between. This CDR3 is CASRLGIRAGRTDTQYF. CDR3 DNA sequence: TGTGCCAGCAGGCTAGGGATTCGAGCGGGCCGCACAGATACGCAGTATTTT.

This clonotype was picked up a small number of times. V usage is TRBV13 and J usage is TRBJ1-2, with 8 bases identical to TRBD1. Germline V gene sequence: CDR1 PRHDT, CDR2 FYEKMQ (reference sequence). V lost 5 bases, J lost 4 bases, and 9 bases stayed unmatched. The CDR3 loop spans 15 amino acids. The CDR3 reads CASSPRTGKAYGYTF. CDR3 nucleotide sequence: TGTGCCAGCAGCCCTCGGACAGGGAAGGCCTATGGCTACACCTTC.

J is TRBJ1-1 and V is TRBV20-1, with 7 bases aligning to TRBD1. The CDR3 loop spans 15 amino acids. Trimming removed 4 bases from V and 3 bases from J; junction bases left unmatched: 11. Looked up from germline, CDR1 is DFQATT and CDR2 is SNEGSKA (reference sequence). The CDR3 here is CSAKDTGEAHTEAFF. The CDR3 nucleotides are TGCAGTGCTAAGGATACAGGGGAGGCTCACACTGAAGCTTTCTTT.

This clonotype was counted only a few times. This rearrangement joins TRBV27 to TRBJ1-2; D may be TRBD1 (6 bases). The germline V gene has CDR1 MNHEY and CDR2 SMNVEV (reference sequence). V lost 5 bases and J lost 4, with 14 bases in between. This CDR3 is built from 14 residues. CDR3 region: CASSPTGLAYGYTF. The CDR3 coding sequence is TGTGCCAGCAGTCCGACAGGTCTTGCCTATGGCTACACCTTC.

This clonotype was recorded a few times. The chain uses TRBV27 and TRBJ2-3, with 8 positions matching TRBD1. V dropped 7 bases and J dropped 1; count of bases not matched to a gene: 10. In germline, CDR1 is MNHEY, CDR2 SMNVEV (reference sequence). The CDR3 length is 16 residues. The CDR3 sequence: CASISGPGQGTDTQYF. The CDR3 coding sequence is TGTGCCAGCATTTCGGGACCGGGACAGGGCACAGATACGCAGTATTTT.

This clonotype was counted at least ten times. The chain is built from TRBV10-3 and TRBJ2-1; tentatively, D is TRBD2 (5 bases). Trimming stripped 3 bases from V and 0 bases from J, with 9 bases between. Germline V CDR1 and CDR2: ENHRY, SYGVKD. CDR3 length: 15 amino acids. CDR3 DNA sequence: TGTGCCATCAGTGACGAGACTAACTCCTACAATGAGCAGTTCTTC. Translating it yields CAISDETNSYNEQFF.

This chain uses TRBV20-1 with TRBJ2-2, with 7 positions matching TRBD2. Per the germline V gene, CDR1 is DFQATT and CDR2 is SNEGSKA (reference sequence). The CDR3 covers 16 residues. The trim removed 0 bases at V and 0 bases at J, leaving 4 bases unmatched. The CDR3 loop is CSARDGRGTNTGELFF. The CDR3 DNA sequence: TGCAGTGCTAGAGATGGGAGGGGTACGAACACCGGGGAGCTGTTTTTT.

This sequence joins TRBV7-9 and TRBJ1-5; 7 nucleotides match TRBD1. The V gene's germline CDR1 is SEHNR and CDR2 FQNEAQ (reference sequence). Losses at the gene ends were 1 base for V and 1 base for J; bases not matched to a gene: 7. The CDR3 contains 17 residues. The CDR3 DNA follows: TGTGCCAGCAGCTTAGGGGTCGGGGACAGAAGCAATCAGCCCCAGCATTTT. This encodes CASSLGVGDRSNQPQHF.

This clonotype showed up just a few times. The chain uses TRBV6-1 and TRBJ1-1, with 9 bases fitting TRBD1. Germline CDR1 MNHNS, CDR2 SASEGT. The CDR3 has 12 amino acids. V lost 2 bases to trimming and J lost 10 bases; unmatched junction nucleotides: 2. CDR3 in DNA: TGTGCCAGCAGTGAACGGACAGGGGCAGCTTTCTTT. It specifies CASSERTGAAFF.

This rearrangement joins TRBV5-1 to TRBJ2-4; D is possibly TRBD1 (5 bases). Trimming removed 0 bases at V and 8 bases at J, with 9 bases between. The CDR3 spans 13 residues. CDR1 is SGHRS and CDR2 is YFSETQ in the germline V gene. Written as DNA, the CDR3 is TGCGCCAGCAGCTTGGGACAGTCTGACATTCAGTACTTC. As protein: CASSLGQSDIQYF. The full variable domain, with the rest looked up from reference TRBV5-1 and TRBJ2-4, is KAGVTQTPRYLIKTRGQQVTLSCSPISGHRSVSWYQQTPGQGLQFLFEYFSETQRNKGNFPGRFSGRQFSNSRSEMNVSTLELGDSALYLCASSLGQSDIQYFGAGTRLSVL.

This chain uses TRBV19 with TRBJ2-7; D could derive from TRBD1 or TRBD2 (5 bases each). In germline, CDR1 is LNHDA, CDR2 SQIVND (reference sequence). With 5 bases removed from V and 7 bases from J, the gap between germline ends came to 18 bases. The CDR3 covers 14 residues. The chain's CDR3 is CASSSGTVRWEQYF. In nucleotides, the CDR3 is TGTGCCAGTAGTTCCGGGACCGTCAGATGGGAGCAGTACTTC.

This clonotype has a handful of counts. The J gene is TRBJ2-3, the V gene TRBV4-1; D unresolved. Germline loops: CDR1 MGHRA, CDR2 YSYEKL. The V end lost 6 bases, the J end lost 5 bases, and 12 bases lay between the germline ends. The CDR3 extends over 13 amino acids. The CDR3 is CASRPAWGDTQYF. The CDR3 DNA sequence: TGCGCCAGCAGACCCGCGTGGGGAGATACGCAGTATTTT.

This clonotype was seen only a few times. The V call is TRBV18, the J call TRBJ1-1; no definite D call. CDR3 length: 17 residues. V was trimmed by 1 base and J by 1 base, leaving 16 bases between them. Germline loops: CDR1 KGHSH, CDR2 LQKENI. The CDR3 reads CASSPRQRPRQNTEAFF. DNA of the CDR3: TGTGCCAGCTCACCACGGCAACGGCCTAGACAGAACACTGAAGCTTTCTTT.

This clonotype has a count of ten or more. CDR3 nucleotides: TGTGCCAGCAGCTTACGACAGGGAGGCACTGAAGCTTTCTTT. Translating it yields CASSLRQGGTEAFF. This rearrangement joins TRBV7-2 to TRBJ1-1, with TRBD1 matching over 7 bases. In germline, CDR1 is SGHTA, CDR2 FQGNSA. The ends lost 2 bases at V and 4 bases at J; junction bases unmatched: 4. The CDR3 runs 14 residues.

This clonotype has a handful of counts. The V call is TRBV12-3 or TRBV12-4, the J call TRBJ2-1, with 12 bases that match TRBD2. V shed 7 bases and J 3 bases; nucleotides not matched to a gene: 4. This CDR3 has 15 residues. The CDR3 DNA reads as TGTGCCAGCATCGGACTAGCGGGACTCTACAATGAGCAGTTCTTC. It encodes CASIGLAGLYNEQFF.

This chain joins TRBV24-1 and TRBJ2-5; D gene uncertain. The V gene lost 4 bases and the J gene lost 0 bases, with 11 bases spanning the gap. Germline V gene lookup returns CDR1 KGHDR and CDR2 SFDVKD. This CDR3 region has 15 residues. The CDR3 spells CATSDKSRYQETQYF. As DNA, the CDR3 is TGTGCCACCAGTGACAAATCTAGATACCAAGAGACCCAGTACTTC.

The table lists this clonotype with many counts. V usage is TRBV7-8 and J usage is TRBJ2-7; the match to TRBD2 covers 9 bases. This CDR3 comprises 14 residues. CDR1 and CDR2 from the germline V gene are SGHVS and FQNEAQ. Trimming cost V 3 bases and J 3 bases; bases outside gene matches: 3. CDR3 sequence: CASSFSGRRYEQYF. The CDR3 DNA follows: TGTGCCAGCAGCTTTAGCGGGAGACGCTACGAGCAGTACTTC. Variable domain in full (rest from reference TRBV7-8 and TRBJ2-7): GAGVSQSPRYKVAKRGQDVALRCDPISGHVSLFWYQQALGQGPEFLTYFQNEAQLDKSGLPSDRFFAERPEGSVSTLKIQRTQQEDSAVYLCASSFSGRRYEQYFGPGTRLTVT.

The table lists this clonotype with a few counts. J is TRBJ2-7 and V is TRBV20-1; TRBD1 aligns across 10 bases. Germline V gene data show CDR1 as DFQATT and CDR2 as SNEGSKA (reference sequence). CDR3 length: 14 residues. J gave up 7 bases and V 6 bases, and 12 bases lay outside the gene matches. Here the CDR3 reads CSATRDRGTGEQYF. The CDR3, as DNA: TGCAGTGCAACTAGGGACAGGGGTACGGGGGAGCAGTACTTC.

The rearrangement uses TRBV7-2 and TRBJ1-3, with 7 bases lining up with TRBD1. After removal of 5 bases from V and 0 bases from J, the junction contained 10 bases not matched to a gene. Germline values: CDR1 SGHTA, CDR2 FQGNSA. This CDR3 has 17 residues. This CDR3 is CASSRTGTAYSGNTIYF. CDR3 nucleotide sequence: TGTGCCAGCAGCCGCACCGGGACAGCCTACTCTGGAAACACCATATATTTT.

This clonotype has at least ten counts. No DNA is shown, since the ends of the CDR3 on it are uncertain; the CDR3 is the one TCRdb lists. The chain employs TRBV21-1 and TRBJ1-1; TRBD1 is the table's D call, not checked against the DNA. TRBV21-1 is assigned pseudogene status. The CDR3 numbers 15 amino acids, ends counted. CDR3 sequence reads: CASSKGVGRGTEAFF.